This T cell receptor beta chain emerged from a study of blood T cell repertoires in COVID-19. Overall study context: Samples taken during acute and convalescent COVID-19 were collected in the United States, Italy and Spain.

Seattle's cohort entered during active infection and was followed longitudinally. Trimming took 7 bases from V and 3 from J; bases not matched to a gene: 8. Germline CDR1 reads SQVTM; CDR2 reads ANQGSEA. The length of the CDR3 is 14 residues. Here immunoSEQ multiplex PCR was the method, and the copy in TCRdb shows in-frame clones only, minus some. Of about 94,000 clones in the sample, 74% are singletons; the top ten hold under 5%. The rearrangement uses TRBV29-1 and TRBJ1-5; 8 bases agree with TRBD1. Sequencing was performed on peripheral blood. This clonotype originated in a man between 70 and 80 years old with COVID-19, enrolled during active disease. CDR3 in amino acids: CSATTGGTNQPQHF. Written as DNA, the CDR3 is TGCAGCGCTACAACAGGGGGAACCAATCAGCCCCAGCATTTT.